This TCR beta chain was sequenced in a study of patients and donors after allogeneic stem cell transplantation. From the RT-PCR reads, TCRdb called clonotypes with MiXCR, one entry per CDR3 protein. The sample includes over 350,000 distinct CDR3 sequences, 16% seen only once; the top ten take about 7%. This CDR3 has 15 amino acids. With 1 base clipped from V and 7 bases from J, the junction kept 9 bases outside the gene matches. Germline CDR1 reads SGHDN; CDR2 reads FVKESK. This clonotype was found a few times. Source material: blood, either unsorted or a sorted T cell fraction (not recorded which). The genes are TRBV14 and TRBJ1-2, with 7 bases fitting TRBD1. The sequence came from a human donor who was either an allogeneic HSCT recipient or a stem cell or donor lymphocyte infusion donor (not recorded which). It is not recorded whose cells these are; they may come from a transplant donor. Here the CDR3 DNA reads TGTGCCAGCAGCCAAGTGGTACAGGGGATCGGTGGCTACACCTTC. Amino acid sequence: CASSQVVQGIGGYTF.